This T cell receptor (beta chain) was obtained from a study of blood T cell repertoires in COVID-19. The CDR3 sequence is 16 residues long. Germline trimming cut 3 bases from V and 8 bases from J; bases unmatched to any gene: 12. Looked up from germline, CDR1 is MNHEY and CDR2 is SMNVEV (reference sequence). Clones were sequenced by immunoSEQ multiplex PCR, and TCRdb holds only the in-frame ones, with some missing. The table has fewer than 300,000 clones, just over 90% seen once. V usage is TRBV27 and J usage is TRBJ2-1; TRBD2 matches at 8 bases. Sequencing was performed on peripheral blood. This receptor was identified in a woman aged 30 to 39 with COVID-19, enrolled during active disease. The chain's CDR3 is CASSFYPAGDSDEQFF. The CDR3, as DNA: TGTGCCAGCAGTTTTTACCCAGCGGGAGATTCAGATGAGCAGTTCTTC.